The TCR beta chain under discussion was sequenced for a study of OX40 agonist ivuxolimab in advanced cancers. The CDR3 sequence is 13 residues long. Trimming removed 8 bases from V and 5 bases from J, with 12 bases in between. Germline values: CDR1 LNHDA, CDR2 SQIVND (reference sequence). Some clones are missing from TCRdb's copy, which holds only in-frame ones; the method was immunoSEQ multiplex PCR. Counted here are about 96,000 clones, under 90% occurring once; the ten biggest clones make up roughly 6%. This chain joins TRBV19 and TRBJ2-2; either TRBD1 or TRBD2 may supply D (5 bases each). This material consisted of CD4+ or CD8+ T cells sorted from blood, taken in a trial of the OX40 agonist ivuxolimab. The receptor comes from an adult with an advanced solid tumor such as melanoma, head and neck, liver or kidney cancer. The CDR3 bases are TGTGCCAGTCGGGCAGGGAGTACCGGGGAGCTGTTTTTT. Protein: CASRAGSTGELFF. The full variable domain, with the rest looked up from reference TRBV19 and TRBJ2-2, is DGGITQSPKYLFRKEGQNVTLSCEQNLNHDAMYWYRQDPGQGLRLIYYSQIVNDFQKGDIAEGYSVSREKKESFPLTVTSAQKNPTAFYLCASRAGSTGELFFGEGSRLTVL.